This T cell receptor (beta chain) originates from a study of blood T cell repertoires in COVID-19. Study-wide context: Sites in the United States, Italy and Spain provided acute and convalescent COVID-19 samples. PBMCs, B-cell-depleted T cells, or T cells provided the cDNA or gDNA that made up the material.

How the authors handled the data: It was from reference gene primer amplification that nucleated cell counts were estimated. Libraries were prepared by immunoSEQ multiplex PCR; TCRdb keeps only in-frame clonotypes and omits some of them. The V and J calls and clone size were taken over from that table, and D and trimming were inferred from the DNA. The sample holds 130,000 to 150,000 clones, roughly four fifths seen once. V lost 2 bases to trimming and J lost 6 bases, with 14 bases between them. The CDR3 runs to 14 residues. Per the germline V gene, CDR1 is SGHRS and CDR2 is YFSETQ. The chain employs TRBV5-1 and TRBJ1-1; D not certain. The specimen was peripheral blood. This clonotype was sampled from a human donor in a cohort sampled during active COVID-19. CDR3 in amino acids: CASSLENLFPEAFF. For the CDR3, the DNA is TGCGCCAGCAGCTTAGAGAACTTATTCCCTGAAGCTTTCTTT.